This TCR beta chain was recovered during a study of T cells after yellow fever vaccination. Study as a whole: Fractions of limited cellularity were prepared by means of SMART-Seq v4 Ultra Low Input. Study-level findings and limits: A weaker but faster secondary response was observed, peaking on day 5 versus 15. Subsequent booster samples again held most clones from primary vaccination (96% CD4, about 86% CD8).

This clonotype was picked up a small number of times. Its matching antigen is unknown. MiXCR, run by TCRdb on the 5' RACE reads, gives a single entry per CDR3 protein. The sample lists some 550,000 distinct CDR3 sequences, roughly a fifth occurring once. Germline CDR1 reads SGHRS; CDR2 reads YFSETQ. The CDR3 covers 13 residues. Trimming removed 0 bases at V and 7 bases at J, with 10 bases between. The V and J genes are TRBV5-1 and TRBJ1-2, with D possibly matching TRBD1 (6 bases). This TCR came from a man aged 25-45 years who received the YFV17D yellow fever vaccine. This specimen consisted of PBMCs, obtained 15 days after the yellow fever booster vaccination. CDR3 in DNA: TGCGCCAGCAGCTTGGACAGGGAGGGTGGCTACACCTTC. Translation gives CASSLDREGGYTF.